This is a list of T cell receptor beta chains from one sample in a study of blood T cell repertoires in COVID-19. Here immunoSEQ multiplex PCR was the method, and the copy in TCRdb shows in-frame clones only, minus some. In the table there are over 200,000 clones, roughly 76% of which are singletons. What was sequenced was peripheral blood. The source of these receptors is a human donor in a cohort sampled during active COVID-19. CDR3s include the opening cysteine and the closing phenylalanine or tryptophan. Fields, in order: J gene, D gene, clone size, V gene, CDR3 protein, CDR3 DNA. The D gene is left open where the match is weak. Clone size, where shown, is once, few, many, or a class for clones that have expanded.

J: TRBJ2-5
D: TRBD1
size: NA
V: TRBV18
CDR3: CASSLGQGETQYF
DNA: TGTGCCAGCTCACTAGGACAGGGAGAGACCCAGTACTTC

J: TRBJ1-6
D: NA
size: NA
V: TRBV7-2
CDR3: CASSLERGSSPLHF
DNA: TGTGCCAGCAGCTTGGAAAGGGGCTCCTCACCCCTCCACTTT

J: TRBJ2-3
D: TRBD2
size: NA
V: TRBV19
CDR3: CASSHKNSGRADTQYF
DNA: TGTGCCAGTAGCCATAAGAATAGCGGGAGGGCAGATACGCAGTATTTT

J: TRBJ2-7
D: TRBD2
size: NA
V: TRBV11-2
CDR3: CASSLVAGGPIEQYF
DNA: TGTGCCAGCAGCTTAGTTGCGGGAGGGCCAATTGAGCAGTACTTC

J: TRBJ2-5
D: NA
size: NA
V: TRBV9
CDR3: CASGPGILRETQYF
DNA: TGTGCCAGTGGACCGGGGATTTTACGAGAGACCCAGTACTTC

J: TRBJ1-3
D: NA
size: NA
V: TRBV9
CDR3: CASSAGDSSGNTIYF
DNA: TGTGCCAGCAGCGCGGGTGATAGTTCTGGAAACACCATATATTTT

J: TRBJ1-1
D: TRBD1
size: NA
V: TRBV18
CDR3: CASSPTQGAVGTEAFF
DNA: TGTGCCAGCTCACCTACCCAGGGGGCGGTCGGCACTGAAGCTTTCTTT

J: TRBJ2-1
D: TRBD2
size: NA
V: TRBV29-1
CDR3: CSVHSGARYNEQFF
DNA: TGCAGCGTTCATAGCGGGGCCCGCTACAATGAGCAGTTCTTC

J: TRBJ2-1
D: NA
size: NA
V: TRBV12-2
CDR3: CASREENEQFF
DNA: TGTGCAAGTCGAGAAGAGAATGAGCAGTTCTTC

J: TRBJ2-7
D: TRBD2
size: NA
V: TRBV11-2
CDR3: CASSSTSGIYEQYF
DNA: TGTGCCAGCAGCAGCACTAGCGGGATCTACGAGCAGTACTTC

J: TRBJ2-1
D: NA
size: NA
V: TRBV2
CDR3: CASSEITSPLLNEQFF
DNA: TGTGCCAGCAGTGAAATTACTAGCCCCCTACTCAATGAGCAGTTCTTC

J: TRBJ2-1
D: NA
size: NA
V: TRBV3-1/TRBV3-2
CDR3: CASSQDRIHNEQFF
DNA: TGTGCCAGCAGCCAGGACAGAATTCACAATGAGCAGTTCTTC

J: TRBJ2-7
D: TRBD2
size: NA
V: TRBV28
CDR3: CASSGLAGGGSEQYF
DNA: TGTGCCAGCAGCGGACTAGCGGGGGGAGGTAGCGAGCAGTACTTC

J: TRBJ1-4
D: TRBD1
size: once
V: TRBV5-8
CDR3: CASSLGATGVNEKLFF
DNA: TGTGCCAGCAGCTTGGGTGCGACAGGGGTAAATGAAAAACTGTTTTTT

J: TRBJ2-3
D: TRBD1
size: NA
V: TRBV7-3
CDR3: CASSVTGTGATDTQYF
DNA: TGTGCCAGCAGCGTTACCGGGACAGGGGCCACAGATACGCAGTATTTT

J: TRBJ2-7
D: NA
size: once
V: TRBV4-2
CDR3: CASSQVEVSSYEQYF
DNA: TGTGCCAGCAGCCAAGTCGAGGTTAGCTCCTACGAGCAGTACTTC

J: TRBJ2-7
D: NA
size: few
V: TRBV6-6
CDR3: CASSPESHEQYF
DNA: TGTGCCAGCAGCCCCGAGTCCCACGAGCAGTACTTC

J: TRBJ2-1
D: TRBD2
size: once
V: TRBV7-6
CDR3: CASSSGYTSGSNNEQFF
DNA: TGTGCCAGCAGCTCGGGCTATACTAGCGGGAGTAACAATGAGCAGTTCTTC

J: TRBJ1-1
D: NA
size: NA
V: TRBV5-1
CDR3: CASSFNSGEAFF
DNA: TGCGCCAGCAGCTTCAATTCGGGGGAAGCTTTCTTT

J: TRBJ2-6
D: NA
size: NA
V: TRBV28
CDR3: CASSSGGSGANVLTF
DNA: TGTGCCAGCAGTTCTGGAGGATCGGGGGCCAACGTCCTGACTTTC

J: TRBJ2-2
D: NA
size: NA
V: TRBV4-3
CDR3: CASSQEGAATGELFF
DNA: TGCGCCAGCAGCCAAGAGGGGGCAGCCACCGGGGAGCTGTTTTTT

J: TRBJ2-7
D: TRBD1
size: NA
V: TRBV27
CDR3: CASSPGTGGYEQYF
DNA: TGTGCCAGCAGCCCTGGGACAGGGGGGTACGAGCAGTACTTC

J: TRBJ1-5
D: NA
size: NA
V: TRBV24-1
CDR3: CATSSTQGMGNQPQHF
DNA: TGTGCCACCAGTAGTACGCAGGGTATGGGCAATCAGCCCCAGCATTTT

J: TRBJ2-7
D: TRBD1
size: NA
V: TRBV27
CDR3: CASSPDRRSYEQYF
DNA: TGTGCCAGCAGCCCGGACAGGAGGTCCTACGAGCAGTACTTC

J: TRBJ2-7
D: NA
size: NA
V: TRBV28
CDR3: CASSLEGSPYEQYF
DNA: TGTGCCAGCAGTTTGGAGGGGTCTCCCTACGAGCAGTACTTC

J: TRBJ2-5
D: NA
size: NA
V: TRBV27
CDR3: CASSLSSPLQETQYF
DNA: TGTGCCAGCAGTTTATCGAGCCCGTTACAAGAGACCCAGTACTTC

J: TRBJ2-1
D: TRBD2
size: few
V: TRBV4-2
CDR3: CASSHQREVEQFF
DNA: TGTGCCAGCAGCCATCAGCGGGAGGTTGAGCAGTTCTTC

J: TRBJ2-1
D: TRBD2
size: NA
V: TRBV5-1
CDR3: CASSEKRGHNEQFF
DNA: TGCGCCAGCAGTGAAAAGCGGGGGCACAATGAGCAGTTCTTC

J: TRBJ1-1
D: TRBD1
size: NA
V: TRBV15
CDR3: CATSRGSDRVEAFF
DNA: TGTGCCACCAGCAGAGGATCGGACAGGGTGGAAGCTTTCTTT

J: TRBJ1-1
D: NA
size: few
V: TRBV6-2/TRBV6-3
CDR3: CASSYSRMNTEAFF
DNA: TGTGCCAGCAGTTACTCGAGGATGAACACTGAAGCTTTCTTT

J: TRBJ2-1
D: NA
size: few
V: TRBV25-1
CDR3: CASSELELEQFF
DNA: TGTGCCAGCAGTGAATTAGAGCTAGAGCAGTTCTTC

J: TRBJ2-2
D: NA
size: NA
V: TRBV20-1
CDR3: CSALLPGELFF
DNA: TGCAGTGCGCTTCTACCCGGGGAGCTGTTTTTT

J: TRBJ2-7
D: TRBD2
size: few
V: TRBV10-3
CDR3: CAISRTSGSYEQYF
DNA: TGTGCCATCAGTCGGACTAGCGGGAGCTACGAGCAGTACTTC

J: TRBJ2-1
D: TRBD2
size: NA
V: TRBV11-2
CDR3: CASRLSGSSYNEQFF
DNA: TGTGCCAGCAGATTAAGCGGGAGCTCCTACAATGAGCAGTTCTTC

J: TRBJ2-2
D: TRBD1
size: once
V: TRBV24-1
CDR3: CATSDSGTGVAGELFF
DNA: TGTGCCACCAGTGATTCCGGGACAGGGGTCGCCGGGGAGCTGTTTTTT

J: TRBJ1-5
D: TRBD1
size: NA
V: TRBV30
CDR3: CAWSSGTGRRQPQHF
DNA: TGTGCCTGGAGTTCCGGGACAGGTAGAAGGCAGCCCCAGCATTTT

J: TRBJ2-3
D: TRBD1
size: NA
V: TRBV6-5
CDR3: CASTRGGPADTQYF
DNA: TGTGCCAGCACCAGAGGGGGCCCGGCAGATACGCAGTATTTT

J: TRBJ2-3
D: TRBD2
size: once
V: TRBV6-5
CDR3: CASRNSGATDTQYF
DNA: TGTGCCAGCAGGAATAGCGGGGCCACAGATACGCAGTATTTT

J: TRBJ2-5
D: NA
size: NA
V: TRBV7-3
CDR3: CASSLKRQGRGETQYF
DNA: TGTGCCAGCAGCTTAAAACGGCAGGGCAGGGGTGAGACCCAGTACTTC

J: TRBJ2-7
D: TRBD1
size: NA
V: TRBV4-2
CDR3: CASSLDRGTFLYEQYF
DNA: TGTGCCAGCAGCCTCGACAGGGGGACCTTTCTCTACGAGCAGTACTTC

J: TRBJ2-3
D: NA
size: NA
V: TRBV30
CDR3: CAWRGGGKGTQYF
DNA: TGTGCCTGGAGGGGAGGGGGTAAAGGTACGCAGTATTTT

J: TRBJ1-4
D: NA
size: NA
V: TRBV13
CDR3: CASRFAPGDNEKLFF
DNA: TGTGCCAGCAGATTCGCCCCAGGGGATAATGAAAAACTGTTTTTT

J: TRBJ1-2
D: NA
size: NA
V: TRBV29-1
CDR3: CSAQVAVNYGYTF
DNA: TGCAGCGCCCAGGTGGCAGTTAACTATGGCTACACCTTC